These 4 T cell receptor beta chains share one sample of origin, sequenced in a study of cytomegalovirus exposure and HLA in healthy donors. Primers: 60 Vbeta forward and 13 Jbeta reverse. Here immunoSEQ multiplex PCR was the method, and the copy in TCRdb shows in-frame clones only, minus some. The sample holds some 150,000 clones; roughly 85% are singletons and the top ten take around 1.5%. The sequenced material came from PBMCs. These TCRs come from a male donor in good health and CMV-seronegative.

This chain connects TRBV6-1 to TRBJ1-2; D unclear. Germline V gene lookup returns CDR1 MNHNS and CDR2 SASEGT. The germline V and J ends were trimmed by 0 bases and 4 bases, with 18 bases remaining between them. This CDR3 has 17 amino acids. The CDR3 region is CASSEAGTPRRLYGYTF. The CDR3 coding sequence is TGTGCCAGCAGTGAAGCTGGAACCCCCAGGAGGCTCTATGGCTACACCTTC.

The rearrangement links TRBV7-9 to TRBJ2-2; a weak D match, TRBD1 (6 bases). The V and J ends lost 7 bases and 0 bases respectively, with 18 bases between them. This CDR3 region has 17 residues. Germline V gene sequence: CDR1 SEHNR, CDR2 FQNEAQ (reference sequence). CDR3 DNA sequence: TGTGCCAGCACCCACCCCAGGGGAAACGCGAACACCGGGGAGCTGTTTTTT. Its translation: CASTHPRGNANTGELFF.

This clone was recorded once. The chain's CDR3 is CASGSTSGGYNQPQHF. The DNA of the CDR3 is TGTGCTAGTGGTTCCACCTCGGGGGGGTACAATCAGCCCCAGCATTTT. The chain is built from TRBV12-5 and TRBJ1-5; D may be TRBD1 (5 bases). The CDR3 is made up of 16 amino acids. Between the trimmed V and J ends, which lost 4 bases and 3 bases, there was a span of 16 bases. The germline V gene has CDR1 LGHNT and CDR2 FRNRAP. The entire variable domain, with the rest obtained from reference TRBV12-5 and TRBJ1-5, is as follows: DARVTQTPRHKVTEMGQEVTMRCQPILGHNTVFWYRQTMMQGLELLAYFRNRAPLDDSGMPKDRFSAEMPDATLATLKIQPSEPRDSAVYFCASGSTSGGYNQPQHFGDGTRLSIL.

This clone was counted once. V gene TRBV30 combines with J gene TRBJ2-5; D unclear. Trimming stripped 1 base from V and 4 bases from J, with 4 bases between. Per the germline V gene, CDR1 is GTSNPN and CDR2 is SVGIG (reference sequence). The CDR3 has 11 amino acids. CDR3 nucleotide sequence: TGTGCCTGGAGTGCAGGAGAGACCCAGTACTTC. Translating it yields CAWSAGETQYF. Filled out from reference TRBV30 and TRBJ2-5, the complete variable domain reads SQTIHQWPATLVQPVGSPLSLECTVEGTSNPNLYWYRQAAGRGLQLLFYSVGIGQISSEVPQNLSASRPQDRQFILSSKKLLLSDSGFYLCAWSAGETQYFGPGTRLLVL.